This T cell receptor (beta chain) is drawn from a study of blood T cell repertoires in COVID-19. The wider study: PBMCs, B-cell-depleted T cells, or T cells were the source of the cDNA or gDNA that made up the material.

CDR1 MNHEY and CDR2 SVGAGI come from the germline V gene. CDR3 size: 11 residues. V lost 7 bases and J lost 5, with 6 bases in between. The assay was immunoSEQ multiplex PCR, and TCRdb's table has in-frame clones only and misses some. The sample lists around 340,000 clones; around 86% were seen once. This study enrolled people aged about 18 to 90 from around 26 US geographic areas. Participant-given clinical history determined each cohort assignment. V gene TRBV6-5 combines with J gene TRBJ2-1; no clear D gene. The receptor's source is a woman in her thirties or forties with acute COVID-19. Material: PBMCs or T cells enriched from blood (not recorded which). The CDR3 region is CASKSNNEQFF. CDR3 sequence (DNA): TGTGCCAGCAAATCCAACAATGAGCAGTTCTTC.